This note documents a single T cell receptor (beta chain) sequence. Antigen unknown. ViraFEST used viral peptide pools to expand antigen-specific CD4+ T cells before sequencing. Isolating CD4+ T cells followed roughly ten days of culture. Vaccine administered to participants consisted of two doses of either BNT162b2 or mRNA-1273. Nobody among the vaccine recipients had prior SARS-CoV-2 infection (nucleocapsid antibodies were negative). The sample comes from a study of vaccination effects on CD4 cells after COVID-19. Assay: immunoSEQ multiplex PCR; the TCRdb copy retains only in-frame clones and omits some. Here the sample spans 65,000 to 95,000 clones, around four fifths being singletons. V trimming: 8 bases; J trimming: 7 bases; junction bases outside the gene matches: 7. CDR3 size: 14 residues. CDR1 LNHDA and CDR2 SQIVND come from the germline V gene (reference sequence).

The V and J genes are TRBV19 and TRBJ2-3; 12 positions match TRBD2. The TCR originated in a human donor who received a COVID-19 vaccine. The sample in question was CD4+ T cells from PBMCs cultured with HCoV-OC43 spike peptides, obtained after COVID-19 vaccination. The subset was: HCoV-OC43 spike overlapping peptide pool stimulation. The DNA of the CDR3 is TGTGCCAGTGCTGGACTAGCGGGAATTAATACGCAGTATTTT. It encodes CASAGLAGINTQYF.